Here is one T cell receptor (beta chain) with its context. Each recovered donor of Cohort 3 presented with two negative PCRs, clearance, or symptom resolution. This CDR3 has 15 amino acids. Per the germline V gene, CDR1 is SEHNR and CDR2 is FQNEAQ (reference sequence). V gave up 2 bases and J gave up 3 bases; unmatched junction bases: 5. The data stem from a study of blood T cell repertoires in COVID-19. Repertoires were generated with immunoSEQ multiplex PCR, while TCRdb's copy carries only in-frame clones and drops some. The data show about 180,000 clones, roughly 85% seen once. Material for sequencing was PBMCs or T cells enriched from blood (not recorded which). This TCR came from a woman between 18 and 29 years old who had recovered from COVID-19. V usage is TRBV7-9 and J usage is TRBJ1-1; 8 positions agree with TRBD1. The CDR3 DNA reads as TGTGCCAGCAGCTTACAGGGGGCAAGGGACACTGAAGCTTTCTTT. The encoded protein is CASSLQGARDTEAFF.